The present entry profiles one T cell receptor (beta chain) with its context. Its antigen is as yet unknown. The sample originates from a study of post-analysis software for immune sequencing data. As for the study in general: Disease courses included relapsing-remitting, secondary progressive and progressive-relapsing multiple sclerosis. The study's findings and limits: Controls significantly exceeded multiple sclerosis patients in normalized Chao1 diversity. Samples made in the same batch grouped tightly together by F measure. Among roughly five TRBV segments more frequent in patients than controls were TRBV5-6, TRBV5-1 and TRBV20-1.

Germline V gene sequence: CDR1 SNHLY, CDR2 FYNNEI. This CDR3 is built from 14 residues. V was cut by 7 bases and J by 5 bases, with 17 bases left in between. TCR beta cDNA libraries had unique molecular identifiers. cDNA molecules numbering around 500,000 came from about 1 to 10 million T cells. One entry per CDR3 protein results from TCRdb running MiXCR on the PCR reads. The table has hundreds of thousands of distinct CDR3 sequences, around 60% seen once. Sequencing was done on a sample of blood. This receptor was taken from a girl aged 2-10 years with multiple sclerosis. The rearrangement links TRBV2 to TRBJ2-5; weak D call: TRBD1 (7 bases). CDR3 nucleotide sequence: TGTGCCAGCATCGTGGAACAGGGGAGGGAGACCCAGTACTTC. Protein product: CASIVEQGRETQYF.